One sample yielded the 29 T cell receptor beta chains listed below, sequenced in a study of T cell clones after liver transplantation. Sequencing was performed with immunoSEQ multiplex PCR; in TCRdb, only in-frame clones are kept and a portion is missing. Of 45,000 to 60,000 clones in the sample, roughly 90% were seen once. This specimen was CD8+ T cells from blood, taken 12 months after liver transplant. These receptors were collected from a human patient who received a liver transplant. Among the T cells, some may be from the graft donor.

The rearrangement joins TRBV19 to TRBJ2-7; the D gene could be TRBD1 or TRBD2 (5 bases each). The CDR3 loop spans 15 amino acids. V gave up 3 bases and J gave up 4 bases, with 16 bases separating them. Looked up from germline, CDR1 is LNHDA and CDR2 is SQIVND (reference sequence). CDR3 residues: CASSIGKGPGYEQYF. In nucleotides, the CDR3 is TGTGCCAGTAGTATTGGAAAGGGGCCGGGGTACGAGCAGTACTTC.

The V gene is TRBV13, the J gene TRBJ1-1; D is ambiguous. The CDR3 spans 15 residues. V was trimmed by 4 bases and J by 0 bases, leaving 12 bases between them. From germline, CDR1 is PRHDT and CDR2 FYEKMQ (reference sequence). This CDR3 is CASSYQSQVNTEAFF. CDR3 bases: TGTGCCAGCAGCTACCAATCACAAGTGAACACTGAAGCTTTCTTT.

The CDR3 protein is CASSSRASGWDEQYF. The CDR3 region has the DNA TGTGCCAGCAGTTCCCGGGCTAGCGGATGGGACGAGCAGTACTTC. V gene TRBV27 combines with J gene TRBJ2-7; 7 bases are a match to TRBD2. The trim removed 4 bases at V and 5 bases at J, leaving 11 bases unmatched. In germline, CDR1 is MNHEY, CDR2 SMNVEV (reference sequence). The CDR3 has 15 residues.

This clone was seen only once. The rearrangement links TRBV7-9 to TRBJ2-1; 7 bases line up with TRBD1. Looked up from germline, CDR1 is SEHNR and CDR2 is FQNEAQ (reference sequence). V was clipped by 3 bases and J by 4 bases; unmatched bases: 6. This CDR3 has 15 residues. CDR3 coding DNA: TGTGCCAGCAGCTTGGCAGGGGGAGAGTACAATGAGCAGTTCTTC. Protein product: CASSLAGGEYNEQFF.

This clone has only one observation. The V gene is TRBV5-4, the J gene TRBJ1-1; D not certain. V was shortened by 2 bases and J by 5 bases, with 7 bases between the two germline ends. The CDR3 runs 12 residues. CDR1 and CDR2 from the germline V gene are SGHNT and YYREEE (reference sequence). The CDR3 spells CASSFWGTEAFF. The CDR3 nucleotides read TGTGCCAGCAGCTTTTGGGGAACTGAAGCTTTCTTT.

As regards this clone: Other DNA sequences of this sample code for an identical CDR3. The chain joins TRBV9 to TRBJ2-2; tentatively, D is TRBD2 (5 bases). Trimming cost V 0 bases and J 5 bases, with 8 bases left between them. The CDR3 sequence is 14 residues long. From germline, CDR1 is SGDLS and CDR2 YYNGEE. CDR3 bases: TGTGCCAGCAGCGTAGGAGGGAATACCGGGGAGCTGTTTTTT. Translating gives CASSVGGNTGELFF.

This clone has just one count. V gene TRBV27 combines with J gene TRBJ2-7; TRBD2 agrees at 8 bases. This CDR3 comprises 16 residues. Germline V gene lookup returns CDR1 MNHEY and CDR2 SMNVEV (reference sequence). V lost 3 bases and J lost 4; bases outside the gene matches: 11. The CDR3 region has the DNA TGTGCCAGCAGTTTGGAGGGGGTAGCGGGGAGATACGAGCAGTACTTC. Translation gives CASSLEGVAGRYEQYF.

V gene TRBV6-5 combines with J gene TRBJ2-7, with TRBD1 as a possible D gene (6 bases). Germline lookup yields CDR1 MNHEY and CDR2 SVGAGI. V gave up 8 bases and J gave up 1 base, with 12 bases separating them. This CDR3 contains 13 residues. The CDR3 region is CASGVGGSYEQYF. The CDR3 bases are TGTGCCAGCGGGGTAGGGGGTTCCTACGAGCAGTACTTC.

This clone has a single count. The V and J genes are TRBV19 and TRBJ2-7; TRBD1 is a possible D gene (6 bases). V dropped 8 bases and J dropped 3 bases, with 11 bases sitting between them. The germline gives CDR1 LNHDA, CDR2 SQIVND (reference sequence). The CDR3 runs to 12 residues. CDR3 coding DNA: TGTGCCAGTGGGGCAGGGGTCTACGAGCAGTACTTC. It yields the protein CASGAGVYEQYF.

This clone was picked up a small number of times. The rearrangement links TRBV11-2 to TRBJ2-5; TRBD2 might be the D (5 bases). Trimming took 1 base from V and 3 from J, leaving 9 bases between them. This CDR3 is 14 amino acids long. The germline V gene has CDR1 SGHAT and CDR2 FQNNGV. DNA of the CDR3: TGTGCCAGCAGCTTAGCCCCCGGGAAAGAGACCCAGTACTTC. This translates into CASSLAPGKETQYF. Supplemented by reference TRBV11-2 and TRBJ2-5, the full variable domain reads EAGVAQSPRYKIIEKRQSVAFWCNPISGHATLYWYQQILGQGPKLLIQFQNNGVVDDSQLPKDRFSAERLKGVDSTLKIQPAKLEDSAVYLCASSLAPGKETQYFGPGTRLLVL.

The V gene is TRBV14, the J gene TRBJ2-7; D is unclear. Trimming pared 1 base from V and 4 bases from J, leaving 5 bases between. The length of the CDR3 is 12 residues. In germline, CDR1 is SGHDN, CDR2 FVKESK. The CDR3 protein is CASSQVPYEQYF. The CDR3 DNA reads as TGTGCCAGCAGCCAAGTTCCATACGAGCAGTACTTC.

The rearrangement joins TRBV29-1 to TRBJ1-1; the D gene is possibly TRBD1 (6 bases). V was shortened by 3 bases and J by 5 bases, with 10 bases between the two germline ends. The CDR3 spans 12 residues. CDR1 is SQVTM, CDR2 ANQGSEA, per germline. The CDR3 DNA sequence: TGCAGCGTTGATGGGGGGCCAACTGAAGCTTTCTTT. Translation: CSVDGGPTEAFF.

V is TRBV28 and J is TRBJ1-1, with D unresolved. V was cut by 2 bases and J by 6 bases, with 10 bases left in between. The CDR3 is 13 residues long. Per the germline V gene, CDR1 is MDHEN and CDR2 is SYDVKM. The CDR3 spells CASSLESGAEAFF. In nucleotides, the CDR3 is TGTGCCAGCAGTTTAGAATCGGGCGCTGAAGCTTTCTTT.

The chain uses TRBV18 and TRBJ1-3, with D hard to call. V was cut by 0 bases and J by 0 bases, with 6 bases left in between. The CDR3 sequence is 15 residues long. Germline loops: CDR1 KGHSH, CDR2 LQKENI. Written as DNA, the CDR3 is TGTGCCAGCTCACCACCAGAGAGCTCTGGAAACACCATATATTTT. It translates to CASSPPESSGNTIYF.

CDR3 amino acids: CASSHSGTLQETQYF. CDR3 nucleotide sequence: TGTGCCAGCAGCCATTCCGGGACACTCCAAGAGACCCAGTACTTC. The chain couples TRBV7-8 to TRBJ2-5; TRBD1 is a possible D gene (6 bases). The V and J ends lost 5 bases and 1 base respectively, with 14 bases between them. Germline values: CDR1 SGHVS, CDR2 FQNEAQ. The CDR3 has 15 amino acids.

V is TRBV13 and J is TRBJ2-3; tentatively, D is TRBD1 or TRBD2 (5 bases each). The CDR3 runs 12 residues. Germline CDR1 is PRHDT and CDR2 is FYEKMQ (reference sequence). Trimming took off 6 bases at V and 5 bases at J, with 9 bases between the two ends. The CDR3 spells CASSFGGDTQYF. The CDR3 nucleotides are TGTGCCAGCAGTTTTGGGGGAGATACGCAGTATTTT.

V is TRBV5-1 and J is TRBJ2-7, with unresolved D. Trimming shortened V by 4 bases and J by 0 bases, and 8 bases separated the two germline ends. CDR3 length: 13 residues. Germline CDR1 and CDR2: SGHRS and YFSETQ. The CDR3: CASSPPDSYEQYF. CDR3 coding DNA: TGCGCCAGCAGCCCACCGGACTCCTACGAGCAGTACTTC.

The chain recombines TRBV27 with TRBJ1-2, with TRBD1 matching 7 bases. The length of the CDR3 is 15 residues. The J segment lost 2 bases and the V segment lost 5 bases, leaving 8 bases of the junction unmatched. Germline CDR1 reads MNHEY; CDR2 reads SMNVEV (reference sequence). CDR3 amino acids: CASSPKTGRNYGYTF. CDR3 nucleotides: TGTGCCAGCAGTCCTAAGACAGGGCGAAACTATGGCTACACCTTC.

On this clone: The same CDR3 arises from other DNA sequences in this sample as well. This rearrangement joins TRBV10-3 to TRBJ1-3, with D tentatively TRBD1 (6 bases). V shed 0 bases and J shed 0 bases, with 9 bases lying between them. Germline lookup yields CDR1 ENHRY and CDR2 SYGVKD. The CDR3 runs 16 residues. The CDR3 coding sequence is TGTGCCATCAGTGAGTCGAGGGGGGACTCTGGAAACACCATATATTTT. Amino acid sequence: CAISESRGDSGNTIYF.

The J gene is TRBJ2-7, the V gene TRBV7-9; 8 nucleotides agree with TRBD2. V gave up 4 bases and J gave up 3 bases; unmatched junction bases: 11. Germline CDR1 SEHNR, CDR2 FQNEAQ (reference sequence). This CDR3 has 16 residues. CDR3 in DNA: TGTGCCAGCAGCTCCGCGGGGGGCCCTAGAGTCTACGAGCAGTACTTC. Amino acids: CASSSAGGPRVYEQYF.

The chain carries TRBV7-6 and TRBJ2-1; a possible D gene is TRBD2 (6 bases). CDR3 length equals 12 residues. CDR1 is SGHVS and CDR2 is FNYEAQ in the germline V gene. V was cut by 5 bases and J by 7 bases, with 9 bases left in between. The DNA for the CDR3 is TGTGCCAGCAGCGTTGGGGGGAATGAGCAGTTCTTC. It is translated as CASSVGGNEQFF.

For the CDR3, the DNA is TGTGCCAGCAGCCCCACCCCCGGACTAGCATCCTACAATGAGCAGTTCTTC. Translating gives CASSPTPGLASYNEQFF. The V gene is TRBV7-6, the J gene TRBJ2-1, with 8 bases identical to TRBD2. Germline V lookup: CDR1 SGHVS, CDR2 FNYEAQ. The ends lost 5 bases at V and 1 base at J; junction bases unmatched: 10. The CDR3 totals 17 residues.

CDR3 sequence (DNA): TGTGCCAGCAGCAAAACGAGGGAGGGTACCTACGAGCAGTACTTC. This sequence encodes CASSKTREGTYEQYF. The chain uses TRBV21-1 and TRBJ2-7; the DNA was not compared with TRBD2, the D call given in the table. TRBV21-1 represents a pseudogene. The CDR3 is 15 amino acids.

This chain connects TRBV5-8 to TRBJ2-6; D remains ambiguous. This CDR3 comprises 14 residues. Germline V gene sequence: CDR1 SGHTS, CDR2 YDEGEE. V lost 2 bases and J 4 bases, leaving 7 bases between the germline ends. DNA for the CDR3: TGTGCCAGCAGCTTAGGGCGAGGGGCCAACGTCCTGACTTTC. The encoded protein is CASSLGRGANVLTF.

Only one count was recorded for this clone. The rearrangement links TRBV7-3 to TRBJ2-4; 7 positions match TRBD2. The V gene's germline CDR1 is SGHTA and CDR2 FQGTGA. The CDR3 has 16 residues. The V gene end was trimmed by 2 bases and the J gene end by 7 bases; junction bases not matched to a gene: 11. The CDR3 coding sequence is TGTGCCAGCAGCTTAGGGCGGCGGGAGACGGGGAACATTCAGTACTTC. This gives the protein CASSLGRRETGNIQYF.

This clone was detected once. The CDR3 protein is CATSTGTEQETQYF. The CDR3 DNA reads as TGTGCCACCAGCACTGGGACAGAACAAGAGACCCAGTACTTC. The chain recombines TRBV15 with TRBJ2-5, with TRBD1 matching over 7 bases. The CDR3 extends over 14 amino acids. The J segment lost 2 bases and the V segment lost 4 bases, leaving 4 bases of the junction unmatched. Germline CDR1 is LNHNV and CDR2 is YYDKDF (reference sequence).

The V gene is TRBV2, the J gene TRBJ2-4; no clear D. The V gene lost 4 bases and the J gene lost 0 bases, with 13 bases spanning the gap. The germline gives CDR1 SNHLY, CDR2 FYNNEI. This CDR3 comprises 16 residues. The CDR3 DNA reads as TGTGCCAGCAGTGGGTCAAATGGGGTAGCCAAAAACATTCAGTACTTC. Translated: CASSGSNGVAKNIQYF.

The chain employs TRBV4-1 and TRBJ1-1; a weak D match, TRBD1 (5 bases). Germline CDR1 reads MGHRA; CDR2 reads YSYEKL. The CDR3 has 15 residues. V shed 3 bases and J shed 0 bases, with 11 bases lying between them. CDR3 nucleotide sequence: TGCGCCAGCAGCCAGGCCGGGGGAATGAACACTGAAGCTTTCTTT. It specifies CASSQAGGMNTEAFF.

The chain joins TRBV5-6 to TRBJ2-1; a weak D match, TRBD1 (6 bases). V was cut by 0 bases and J by 7 bases, with 8 bases left in between. The germline gives CDR1 SGHDT, CDR2 YYEEEE. CDR3 size: 13 residues. This CDR3 is CASSLGTANEQFF. The DNA of the CDR3 is TGTGCCAGCAGCTTGGGGACAGCAAATGAGCAGTTCTTC.